This entry concerns a single T cell receptor (beta chain). V lost 5 bases to trimming and J lost 5 bases; unmatched junction nucleotides: 8. CDR1 is SGHNT and CDR2 is YYREEE in the germline V gene (reference sequence). CDR3 length equals 14 residues. These data are taken from a study of blood T cell repertoires in COVID-19. The protocol was immunoSEQ multiplex PCR, while the TCRdb copy is restricted to in-frame clones and leaves out a portion. The sample consists of 210,000 or so clones, roughly four fifths of them appearing once. This chain connects TRBV5-4 to TRBJ2-7, with 9 positions matching TRBD1. Sequencing was carried out using peripheral blood. The clonotype was recovered from a middle-aged man who had recovered from COVID-19. CDR3 sequence: CASRSGTGIDEQYF. The CDR3 bases are TGTGCCAGCAGATCGGGGACAGGGATCGACGAGCAGTACTTC.